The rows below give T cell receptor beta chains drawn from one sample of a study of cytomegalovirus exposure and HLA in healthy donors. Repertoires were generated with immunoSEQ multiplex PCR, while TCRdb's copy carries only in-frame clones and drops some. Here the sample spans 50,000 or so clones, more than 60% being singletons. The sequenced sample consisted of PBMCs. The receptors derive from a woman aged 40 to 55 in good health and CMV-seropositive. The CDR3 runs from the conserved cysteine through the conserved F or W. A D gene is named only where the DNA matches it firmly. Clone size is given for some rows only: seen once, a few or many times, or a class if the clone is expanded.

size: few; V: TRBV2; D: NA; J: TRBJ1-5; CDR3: CASSDVRQARNQPQHF; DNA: TGTGCCAGCAGTGATGTAAGACAAGCCCGCAATCAGCCCCAGCATTTT
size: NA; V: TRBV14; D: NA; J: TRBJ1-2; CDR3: CASSRRGINYGYTF; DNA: TGTGCCAGCAGCCGTCGGGGGATTAACTATGGCTACACCTTC
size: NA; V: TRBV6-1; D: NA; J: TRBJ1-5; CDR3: CASSQVVPQPQHF; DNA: TGTGCCAGCAGCCAGGTGGTTCCTCAGCCCCAGCATTTT
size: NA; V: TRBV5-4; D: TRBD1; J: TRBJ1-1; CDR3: CASSTWQGAGGTEAFF; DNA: TGTGCCAGCAGCACCTGGCAGGGGGCAGGAGGCACTGAAGCTTTCTTT
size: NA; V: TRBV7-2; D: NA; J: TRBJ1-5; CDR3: CASSPVGSGNQPQHF; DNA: TGTGCCAGCAGCCCCGTCGGGTCCGGCAATCAGCCCCAGCATTTT
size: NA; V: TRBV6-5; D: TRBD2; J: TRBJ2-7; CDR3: CASSYSASGGTYEQYF; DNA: TGTGCCAGCAGTTACTCAGCCAGCGGGGGCACCTACGAGCAGTACTTC
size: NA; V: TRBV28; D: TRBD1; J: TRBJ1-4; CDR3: CASTPTGKTTNEKLFF; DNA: TGTGCCAGCACCCCGACAGGGAAAACAACTAATGAAAAACTGTTTTTT
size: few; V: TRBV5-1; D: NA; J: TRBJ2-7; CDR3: CASSLAGISSYEQYF; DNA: TGCGCCAGCAGCTTGGCAGGGATCAGCTCCTACGAGCAGTACTTC
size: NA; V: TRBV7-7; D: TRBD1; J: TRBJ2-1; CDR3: CASSLGTESYNEQFF; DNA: TGTGCCAGCAGCCTAGGGACAGAGTCCTACAATGAGCAGTTCTTC
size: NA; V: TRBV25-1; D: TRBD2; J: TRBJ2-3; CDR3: CASSQRGVSTDTQYF; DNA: TGTGCCAGCAGTCAGCGGGGAGTGAGCACAGATACGCAGTATTTT
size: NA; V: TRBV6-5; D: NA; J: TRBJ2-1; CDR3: CASSATGPPNEQFF; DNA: TGTGCCAGCAGTGCCACAGGGCCCCCCAATGAGCAGTTCTTC
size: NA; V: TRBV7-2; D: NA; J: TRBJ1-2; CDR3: CASSFWDTDGYTF; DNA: TGTGCCAGCAGCTTCTGGGACACAGATGGCTACACCTTC
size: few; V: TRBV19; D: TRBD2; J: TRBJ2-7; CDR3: CASSISGAGTYEQYF; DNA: TGTGCCAGTAGTATTAGCGGGGCCGGAACCTACGAGCAGTACTTC
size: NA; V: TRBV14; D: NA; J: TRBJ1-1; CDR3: CASSQGGNTEAFF; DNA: TGTGCCAGCAGCCAAGGAGGGAACACTGAAGCTTTCTTT
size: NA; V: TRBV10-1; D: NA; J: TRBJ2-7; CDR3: CASPRGMGNEQYF; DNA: TGCGCCAGCCCAAGGGGGATGGGAAACGAGCAGTACTTC